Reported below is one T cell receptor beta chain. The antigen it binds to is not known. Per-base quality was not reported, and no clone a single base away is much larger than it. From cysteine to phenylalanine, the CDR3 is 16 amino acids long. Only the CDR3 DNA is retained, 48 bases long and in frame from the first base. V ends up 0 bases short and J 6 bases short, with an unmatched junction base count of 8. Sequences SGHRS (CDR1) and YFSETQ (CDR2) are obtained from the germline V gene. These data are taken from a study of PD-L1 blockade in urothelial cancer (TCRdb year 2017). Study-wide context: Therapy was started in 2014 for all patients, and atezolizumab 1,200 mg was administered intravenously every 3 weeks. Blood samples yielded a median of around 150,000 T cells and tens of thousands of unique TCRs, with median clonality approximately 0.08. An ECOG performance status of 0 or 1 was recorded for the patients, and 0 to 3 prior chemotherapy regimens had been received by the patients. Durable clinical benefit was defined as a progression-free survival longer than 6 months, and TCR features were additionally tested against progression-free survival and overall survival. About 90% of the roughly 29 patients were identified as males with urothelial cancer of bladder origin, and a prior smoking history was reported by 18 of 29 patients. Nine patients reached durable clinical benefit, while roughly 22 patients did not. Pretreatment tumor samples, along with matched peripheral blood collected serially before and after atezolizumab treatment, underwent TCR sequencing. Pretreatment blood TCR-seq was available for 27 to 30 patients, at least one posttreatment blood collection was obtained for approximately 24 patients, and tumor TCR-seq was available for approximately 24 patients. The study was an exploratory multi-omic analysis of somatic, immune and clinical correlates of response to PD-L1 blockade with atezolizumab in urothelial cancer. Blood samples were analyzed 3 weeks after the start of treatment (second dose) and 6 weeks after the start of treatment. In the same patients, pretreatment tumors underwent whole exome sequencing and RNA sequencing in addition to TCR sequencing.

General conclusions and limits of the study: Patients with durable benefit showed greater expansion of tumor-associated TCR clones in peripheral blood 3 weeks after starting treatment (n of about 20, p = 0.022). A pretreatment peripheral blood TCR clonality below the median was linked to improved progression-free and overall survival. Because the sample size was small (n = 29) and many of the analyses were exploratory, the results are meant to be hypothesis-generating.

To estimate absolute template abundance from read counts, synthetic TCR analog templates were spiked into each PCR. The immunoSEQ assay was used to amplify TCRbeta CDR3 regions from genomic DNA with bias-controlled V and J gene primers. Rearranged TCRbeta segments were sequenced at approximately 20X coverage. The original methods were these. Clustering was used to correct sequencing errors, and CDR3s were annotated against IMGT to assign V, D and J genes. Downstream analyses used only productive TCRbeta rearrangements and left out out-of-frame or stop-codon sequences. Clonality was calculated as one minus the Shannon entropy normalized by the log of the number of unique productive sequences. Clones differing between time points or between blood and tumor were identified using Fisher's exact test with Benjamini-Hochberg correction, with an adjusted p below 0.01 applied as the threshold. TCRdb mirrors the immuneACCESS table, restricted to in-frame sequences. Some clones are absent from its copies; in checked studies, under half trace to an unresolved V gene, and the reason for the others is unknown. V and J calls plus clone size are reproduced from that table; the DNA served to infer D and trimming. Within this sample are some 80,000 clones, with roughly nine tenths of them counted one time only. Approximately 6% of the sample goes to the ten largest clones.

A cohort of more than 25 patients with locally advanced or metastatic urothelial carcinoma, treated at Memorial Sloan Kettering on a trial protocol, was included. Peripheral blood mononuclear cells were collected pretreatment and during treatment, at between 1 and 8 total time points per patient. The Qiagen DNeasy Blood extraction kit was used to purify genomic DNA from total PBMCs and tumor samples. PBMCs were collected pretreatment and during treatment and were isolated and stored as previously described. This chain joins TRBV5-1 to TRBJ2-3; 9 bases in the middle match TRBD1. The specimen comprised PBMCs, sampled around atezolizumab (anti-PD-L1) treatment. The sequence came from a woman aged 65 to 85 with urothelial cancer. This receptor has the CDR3 CASSLVPGTGSDTQYF. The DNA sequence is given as TGCGCCAGCAGCTTGGTCCCCGGGACAGGGTCGGATACGCAGTATTTT.